Below are 24 T cell receptor beta chains sequenced from a single sample in a study of shared clonotypes between healthy human individuals. Profiling relied on immunoSEQ multiplex PCR, and the TCRdb table lists in-frame clones only, not all of them. The sample holds roughly 1,500,000 clones, about 98% seen once. Specimen: naive CD4+ T cells sorted from blood. Subset indicated: CD45RA+ positively selected. The receptors were gathered from a man younger than 40 in good health.

The chain is built from TRBV7-6 and TRBJ2-1; the match to TRBD1 covers 7 bases. V trimming: 4 bases; J trimming: 5 bases; junction bases outside the gene matches: 8. The CDR3 extends over 15 amino acids. The germline V gene encodes CDR1 SGHVS and CDR2 FNYEAQ. In DNA, the CDR3 is TGTGCCAGCAGCTCCCGGGACAGCCCTAACAATGAGCAGTTCTTC. It translates to CASSSRDSPNNEQFF. The whole variable domain, filled in from reference TRBV7-6 and TRBJ2-1, reads GAGVSQSPRYKVTKRGQDVALRCDPISGHVSLYWYRQALGQGPEFLTYFNYEAQQDKSGLPNDRFSAERPEGSISTLTIQRTEQRDSAMYRCASSSRDSPNNEQFFGPGTRLTVL.

This clone was seen just once. The V gene is TRBV5-1, the J gene TRBJ1-1; 7 nucleotides align to TRBD1. Germline trimming cut 0 bases from V and 2 bases from J; bases unmatched to any gene: 10. The CDR3 covers 17 residues. The germline gives CDR1 SGHRS, CDR2 YFSETQ. The CDR3 DNA follows: TGCGCCAGCAGCTTGGCCGTGACAGGGATCGTCAACACTGAAGCTTTCTTT. Translation gives CASSLAVTGIVNTEAFF. The whole variable domain, remainder taken from reference TRBV5-1 and TRBJ1-1, is KAGVTQTPRYLIKTRGQQVTLSCSPISGHRSVSWYQQTPGQGLQFLFEYFSETQRNKGNFPGRFSGRQFSNSRSEMNVSTLELGDSALYLCASSLAVTGIVNTEAFFGQGTRLTVV.

The gene calls are TRBV5-4 and TRBJ2-5, with 7 nucleotides matching TRBD2. V lost 4 bases, J lost 0 bases, and 6 bases stayed unmatched. Per the germline V gene, CDR1 is SGHNT and CDR2 is YYREEE (reference sequence). There are 15 residues in the CDR3. The CDR3 region has the DNA TGTGCCAGCAGCCAGCGGGACGGAAACCAAGAGACCCAGTACTTC. It yields the protein CASSQRDGNQETQYF.

V gene TRBV5-4 combines with J gene TRBJ1-1; possible D gene TRBD1, 6 bases. Trimming removed 4 bases at V and 5 bases at J, with 18 bases between. Germline-derived CDR1 and CDR2 are SGHNT and YYREEE (reference sequence). The CDR3 consists of 15 residues. The DNA for the CDR3 is TGTGCCAGCAGCCTGCCGTTGGGGGCAGGGACTGAAGCTTTCTTT. Its protein product is CASSLPLGAGTEAFF.

This clone appeared a single time. V usage is TRBV5-8 and J usage is TRBJ2-7, with no clear D. The CDR3 totals 15 residues. The ends were cut back, 0 bases at V and 0 bases at J, with 10 bases in the middle. Germline lookup yields CDR1 SGHTS and CDR2 YDEGEE. CDR3 bases: TGTGCCAGCAGCTTGGGGAAGGCGAGCTCCTACGAGCAGTACTTC. This codes for CASSLGKASSYEQYF.

The sample holds a few counts of this clone. In DNA, the CDR3 is TGTGCCAGCATGGGGAGGGGTTCCTACGAGCAGTACTTC. The encoded protein is CASMGRGSYEQYF. The chain combines TRBV14 with TRBJ2-7, with TRBD2 identical over 7 bases. Germline lookup yields CDR1 SGHDN and CDR2 FVKESK. The CDR3 runs 13 residues. After removal of 7 bases from V and 1 base from J, the junction contained 4 bases not matched to a gene.

The CDR3 DNA reads as TGTGCCAGCAGCGCGACCGGGACAGGGGTCAATGAGCAGTTCTTC. It translates to CASSATGTGVNEQFF. The chain employs TRBV9 and TRBJ2-1; 10 bases agree with TRBD1. The V gene end was trimmed by 3 bases and the J gene end by 6 bases; junction bases not matched to a gene: 6. From germline, CDR1 is SGDLS and CDR2 YYNGEE. The CDR3 runs 15 residues.

V and J are TRBV25-1 and TRBJ1-1, with TRBD1 as a possible D gene (5 bases). Trimming stripped 1 base from V and 7 bases from J, with 10 bases between. Germline lookup yields CDR1 MGHDK and CDR2 SYGVNS. The CDR3 totals 13 residues. CDR3 in amino acids: CASSEWDRGEAFF. CDR3 sequence (DNA): TGTGCCAGCAGTGAATGGGACCGAGGTGAAGCTTTCTTT.

The genes are TRBV5-1 and TRBJ2-2; TRBD2 agrees at 12 bases. With V trimmed by 4 bases and J by 4 bases, 14 bases remained unmatched. The CDR3 consists of 19 residues. Germline values: CDR1 SGHRS, CDR2 YFSETQ. CDR3 nucleotides: TGCGCCAGCAGCCAGGCCACCCTAGCGGGAGGGCCCGGCACCGGGGAGCTGTTTTTT. Protein: CASSQATLAGGPGTGELFF.

The gene calls are TRBV4-1 and TRBJ2-3; 10 bases map to TRBD2. CDR1 and CDR2 from the germline V gene are MGHRA and YSYEKL. With V trimmed by 4 bases and J by 2 bases, 9 bases remained unmatched. This CDR3 has 17 residues. The CDR3 region is CASSPLSTSGYTDTQYF. DNA for the CDR3: TGCGCCAGCAGCCCGCTTTCGACTAGCGGGTACACAGATACGCAGTATTTT.

The chain employs TRBV7-9 and TRBJ1-3; 9 bases line up with TRBD1. Germline trimming cut 4 bases from V and 1 base from J; bases unmatched to any gene: 8. CDR1 is SEHNR, CDR2 FQNEAQ, per germline (reference sequence). CDR3 length equals 17 residues. For the CDR3, the DNA is TGTGCCAGCAGCTGGGTCTGGACAGGGGATTCTGGAAACACCATATATTTT. Protein product: CASSWVWTGDSGNTIYF.

The chain is built from TRBV19 and TRBJ2-2, with TRBD2 matching 11 bases. Germline trimming cut 6 bases from V and 9 bases from J; bases unmatched to any gene: 9. Germline V gene sequence: CDR1 LNHDA, CDR2 SQIVND (reference sequence). There are 15 residues in the CDR3. This CDR3 is CASRASGRQLRELFF. CDR3 in DNA: TGTGCCAGTAGGGCTAGCGGGAGGCAGTTGCGGGAGCTGTTTTTT.

V is TRBV5-8 and J is TRBJ2-3; D unresolved. This CDR3 has 16 residues. The germline V and J ends were trimmed by 2 bases and 0 bases, with 13 bases remaining between them. From germline, CDR1 is SGHTS and CDR2 YDEGEE. The CDR3 DNA reads TGTGCCAGCAGCTTAATCGGCGGTACTAGCACAGATACGCAGTATTTT. As protein: CASSLIGGTSTDTQYF. Filled out from reference TRBV5-8 and TRBJ2-3, the complete variable domain reads EAGVTQSPTHLIKTRGQQATLRCSPISGHTSVYWYQQALGLGLQFLLWYDEGEERNRGNFPPRFSGRQFPNYSSELNVNALELEDSALYLCASSLIGGTSTDTQYFGPGTRLTVL.

This clone came up once. The chain carries TRBV28 and TRBJ2-1, with D tentatively TRBD1 (6 bases). The CDR3 covers 13 residues. V lost 6 bases and J 5 bases, leaving 11 bases between the germline ends. Germline loops: CDR1 MDHEN, CDR2 SYDVKM. The CDR3 bases are TGTGCCAGCAGGGGGGCGCGGAACAATGAGCAGTTCTTC. Protein sequence: CASRGARNNEQFF.

The chain combines TRBV4-2 with TRBJ2-1; D is undetermined. The germline gives CDR1 LGHNA, CDR2 YNFKEQ. Trimming removed 0 bases at V and 12 bases at J, with 18 bases between. CDR3 length equals 15 residues. The CDR3 is CASSQETSRSPAQFF. CDR3 sequence (DNA): TGTGCCAGCAGCCAAGAAACGTCTAGATCCCCTGCGCAGTTCTTC.

The V call is TRBV5-1, the J call TRBJ2-5; D unresolved. The germline V gene encodes CDR1 SGHRS and CDR2 YFSETQ. The length of the CDR3 is 11 residues. V was trimmed by 6 bases and J by 2 bases, leaving 5 bases between them. The CDR3 DNA sequence: TGCGCCAGCACAGAGCAAGAGACCCAGTACTTC. Protein: CASTEQETQYF.

V usage is TRBV10-3 and J usage is TRBJ2-1; 8 bases are shared with TRBD2. CDR1 is ENHRY and CDR2 is SYGVKD in the germline V gene. V trimming: 5 bases; J trimming: 9 bases; junction bases outside the gene matches: 6. CDR3 length: 13 amino acids. The CDR3 loop reads CAISPSGPFEQFF. The CDR3 region has the DNA TGTGCCATCAGTCCTAGCGGGCCGTTTGAGCAGTTCTTC.

This chain uses TRBV11-3 with TRBJ2-7, with D possibly being TRBD2 (6 bases). Trimming pared 5 bases from V and 3 bases from J, leaving 11 bases between. This CDR3 has 13 amino acids. CDR1 is SGHNT, CDR2 YENEEA, per germline. Here the CDR3 DNA reads TGTGCCAGCAGCCTCCGGGAGATCTACGAGCAGTACTTC. It is translated as CASSLREIYEQYF.

V gene TRBV7-9 combines with J gene TRBJ2-2; 8 nucleotides align to TRBD1. There are 16 residues in the CDR3. Trimming cost V 7 bases and J 4 bases; bases outside gene matches: 11. Germline CDR1 reads SEHNR; CDR2 reads FQNEAQ (reference sequence). The CDR3 loop reads CASILGQGRGTGELFF. In DNA form, the CDR3 reads TGTGCCAGCATCCTCGGACAGGGTAGAGGCACCGGGGAGCTGTTTTTT.

V usage is TRBV5-1 and J usage is TRBJ2-1, with TRBD2 as a possible D gene (6 bases). Germline CDR1 and CDR2: SGHRS and YFSETQ. The CDR3 loop spans 14 amino acids. The germline V and J ends were trimmed by 0 bases and 7 bases, with 11 bases remaining between them. The chain's CDR3 is CASSLGRDRNEQFF. In nucleotides, the CDR3 is TGCGCCAGCAGCTTGGGGCGGGATCGGAATGAGCAGTTCTTC.

V gene TRBV7-2 combines with J gene TRBJ2-7; 8 bases are a match to TRBD2. The CDR3 is made up of 16 amino acids. The germline V gene encodes CDR1 SGHTA and CDR2 FQGNSA. J lost 2 bases, V lost 1 base, and 7 bases had no gene match. CDR3 bases: TGTGCCAGCAGCTTAGGGGGAGCGGGGGTTCCCTACGAGCAGTACTTC. Translation: CASSLGGAGVPYEQYF. Using reference TRBV7-2 and TRBJ2-7 for the parts outside the CDR3, the full variable domain is GAGVSQSPSNKVTEKGKDVELRCDPISGHTALYWYRQSLGQGLEFLIYFQGNSAPDKSGLPSDRFSAERTGGSVSTLTIQRTQQEDSAVYLCASSLGGAGVPYEQYFGPGTRLTVT.

The rearrangement links TRBV9 to TRBJ2-3; D call uncertain. There are 13 residues in the CDR3. Germline values: CDR1 SGDLS, CDR2 YYNGEE. Trimming left V 0 bases short and J 4 bases short, with 6 bases between. In nucleotides, the CDR3 is TGTGCCAGCAGCGTAGGAATCCCAGATACGCAGTATTTT. This translates into CASSVGIPDTQYF.

This clone was seen only once. The chain is built from TRBV10-1 and TRBJ2-7; D is perhaps TRBD1 (6 bases). Trimming shortened V by 2 bases and J by 7 bases, and 15 bases separated the two germline ends. The germline CDR1 and CDR2 sequences are WNHNN and SYGVQD (reference sequence). This CDR3 contains 14 residues. The chain's CDR3 is CASSETQGQREQYF. CDR3 DNA: TGCGCCAGCAGTGAGACACAGGGCCAACGGGAGCAGTACTTC.

CDR3 in amino acids: CASRPAAKSYNEQFF. The CDR3 DNA follows: TGTGCCAGCAGACCGGCGGCAAAATCCTACAATGAGCAGTTCTTC. This sequence joins TRBV5-4 and TRBJ2-1; D not certain. Germline loops: CDR1 SGHNT, CDR2 YYREEE (reference sequence). The CDR3 totals 15 residues. The V end was cut by 5 bases, the J end by 1 base, with 13 bases between.